These 26 T cell receptor beta chains came from one sample sequenced in a study of identical twins' blood T cells (dated by TCRdb to 2013 to 2014). The library relied on 5' RACE. Sequencer: Illumina Genome Analyzer IIx. In TCRdb, the public reads were trimmed at Q25 with fastp and aligned with MiXCR, with productive beta chains retained. Records with the same CDR3 protein are collapsed into one entry carrying the most frequent genes and DNA. Here the sample has about 370,000 distinct CDR3 sequences; roughly 27% occur a single time. 6% to 7% of the sample comes from the top ten. Sequenced input: PBMCs. Source of these receptors: a woman aged 18-49 years in good health.

V is TRBV18 and J is TRBJ2-2, with D unclear. V dropped 0 bases and J dropped 2 bases, with 7 bases sitting between them. CDR3 size: 15 residues. CDR1 KGHSH and CDR2 LQKENI come from the germline V gene. Here the CDR3 reads CASSPPSLNTGELFF. CDR3 nucleotide sequence: TGTGCCAGCTCACCACCCTCCCTAAACACCGGGGAGCTGTTTTTT.

This clonotype was seen more than once but under ten times. V usage is TRBV12-3 or TRBV12-4 and J usage is TRBJ1-2; TRBD1 matches 7 bases. The CDR3 extends over 15 amino acids. With V trimmed by 4 bases and J by 2 bases, 7 bases remained unmatched. The CDR3 nucleotides are TGTGCCAGCAGTTCACCCAGGGGGTCCAACTATGGCTACACCTTC. Protein: CASSSPRGSNYGYTF.

The J gene is TRBJ1-2, the V gene TRBV7-2; maybe TRBD1 (6 bases). V was clipped by 3 bases and J by 3 bases, with 11 bases between them. CDR3 length: 14 amino acids. Germline V gene lookup returns CDR1 SGHTA and CDR2 FQGNSA. The CDR3 protein is CASSLQTGDYGYTF. CDR3 DNA: TGTGCCAGCAGCTTGCAGACAGGTGACTATGGCTACACCTTC.

This clonotype was seen only a few times. The chain employs TRBV20-1 and TRBJ2-2; 7 bases map to TRBD2. The trim removed 0 bases at V and 1 base at J, leaving 11 bases unmatched. Germline CDR1 DFQATT, CDR2 SNEGSKA (reference sequence). There are 18 residues in the CDR3. The DNA for the CDR3 is TGCAGTGCTAGAGATCCCTATAGGACGGGGGGGAACACCGGGGAGCTGTTTTTT. It translates to CSARDPYRTGGNTGELFF.

This clonotype occurred a few times. The chain has TRBV18 and TRBJ1-2; possibly TRBD1 for D (5 bases). The CDR3 loop spans 14 amino acids. Trimming stripped 4 bases from V and 4 bases from J, with 13 bases between. Per germline, CDR1 KGHSH and CDR2 LQKENI. CDR3 sequence (DNA): TGTGCCAGCTCACTAGAGCGACAGACCTATGGCTACACCTTC. Residues: CASSLERQTYGYTF.

This chain links TRBV19 with TRBJ2-1; no firm D call. This CDR3 spans 12 amino acids. From germline, CDR1 is LNHDA and CDR2 SQIVND (reference sequence). The V end was cut by 3 bases, the J end by 12 bases, with 12 bases between. CDR3 residues: CASSIERSGQFF. CDR3 coding DNA: TGTGCCAGTAGTATCGAAAGGAGTGGGCAGTTCTTC. Full variable domain (remainder filled in from reference TRBV19 and TRBJ2-1): DGGITQSPKYLFRKEGQNVTLSCEQNLNHDAMYWYRQDPGQGLRLIYYSQIVNDFQKGDIAEGYSVSREKKESFPLTVTSAQKNPTAFYLCASSIERSGQFFGPGTRLTVL.

Only a few counts were recorded for this clonotype. The chain links TRBV12-3 or TRBV12-4 to TRBJ2-1; D gene ambiguous. V was shortened by 2 bases and J by 8 bases, with 4 bases between the two germline ends. CDR3 length: 11 amino acids. The CDR3 loop reads CASSLKDEQFF. The CDR3 coding sequence is TGTGCCAGCAGTTTAAAAGATGAGCAGTTCTTC.

The chain joins TRBV4-2 to TRBJ1-1; unclear D gene. The germline gives CDR1 LGHNA, CDR2 YNFKEQ. The V end lost 3 bases, the J end lost 1 base, and 6 bases lay between the germline ends. The length of the CDR3 is 13 residues. This CDR3 reads CASSQRSNTEAFF. CDR3 sequence (DNA): TGTGCCAGCAGCCAGAGGTCGAACACTGAAGCTTTCTTT.

The CDR3 loop is CASSLSGNGDTQYF. The CDR3 nucleotides are TGTGCCAGCAGCTTATCAGGGAATGGGGATACGCAGTATTTT. V and J are TRBV11-2 and TRBJ2-3; D might be TRBD1 (5 bases). Trimming took off 2 bases at V and 6 bases at J, with 12 bases between the two ends. Per germline, CDR1 SGHAT and CDR2 FQNNGV. The CDR3 has 14 residues.

The table lists this clonotype with a count of one. In DNA, the CDR3 is TGTGCCAGCAACTCGGACGGCCGGAGCTCCTATAATTCACCCCTCCACTTT. Amino acid sequence: CASNSDGRSSYNSPLHF. The rearrangement uses TRBV11-2 and TRBJ1-6; the D is unclear. This CDR3 has 17 amino acids. Trimming cost V 7 bases and J 0 bases, with 16 bases left between them. Germline CDR1 SGHAT, CDR2 FQNNGV.

On this clonotype itself: At one boundary the junction diverges from the germline segment, which might be a read error. V gene TRBV5-6 combines with J gene TRBJ1-1; TRBD1 might be the D (6 bases). Germline lookup yields CDR1 SGHDT and CDR2 YYEEEE. The CDR3 sequence is 12 residues long. CDR3 DNA sequence: TGTGCCAGCAGCTTCGGGGACACTGGAGCTTTCTTT. As protein: CASSFGDTGAFF.

The rearrangement joins TRBV5-1 to TRBJ2-1; 7 positions agree with TRBD2. Germline trimming cut 0 bases from V and 0 bases from J; bases unmatched to any gene: 12. The CDR3 contains 19 residues. Per the germline V gene, CDR1 is SGHRS and CDR2 is YFSETQ. The CDR3 DNA follows: TGCGCCAGCAGCTTGGGGACGGGAGGTTCCCTAAGCTCCTACAATGAGCAGTTCTTC. Translating it yields CASSLGTGGSLSSYNEQFF.

V gene TRBV29-1 combines with J gene TRBJ1-1; D ambiguous. The CDR3 contains 12 residues. Trimming left V 6 bases short and J 7 bases short, with 15 bases between. CDR1 is SQVTM, CDR2 ANQGSEA, per germline. The CDR3 DNA reads TGCAGCGTGATCCCTCAGGCAAATGAAGCTTTCTTT. Protein sequence: CSVIPQANEAFF. Full variable domain (outside the CDR3, taken from reference TRBV29-1 and TRBJ1-1): SAVISQKPSRDICQRGTSLTIQCQVDSQVTMMFWYRQQPGQSLTLIATANQGSEATYESGFVIDKFPISRPNLTFSTLTVSNMSPEDSSIYLCSVIPQANEAFFGQGTRLTVV.

The chain combines TRBV11-2 with TRBJ2-7, with TRBD2 matching 10 bases. Germline loops: CDR1 SGHAT, CDR2 FQNNGV. This CDR3 has 15 residues. J was trimmed by 5 bases and V by 1 base; bases with no gene match: 5. CDR3 residues: CASSLASGRLNEQYF. The CDR3 coding sequence is TGTGCCAGCAGCTTAGCTAGCGGGAGACTGAACGAGCAGTACTTC.

The rearrangement joins TRBV12-5 to TRBJ2-1; TRBD2 matches 11 bases. CDR1 is LGHNT and CDR2 is FRNRAP in the germline V gene. Unmatched junction bases numbered 5, after V lost 7 bases and J lost 3 bases. This CDR3 contains 15 residues. DNA for the CDR3: TGTGCTAGTGATCTAGCGGGAGGCAGCTACAATGAGCAGTTCTTC. Its protein is CASDLAGGSYNEQFF.

The rearrangement links TRBV5-6 to TRBJ2-4; 10 bases match TRBD2. V shed 4 bases, J shed 5 bases, and the junction held 15 bases outside the gene matches. Germline CDR1 is SGHDT and CDR2 is YYEEEE. CDR3 size: 18 residues. CDR3 amino acids: CASSPIPGLATSENIQYF. The CDR3, as DNA: TGTGCCAGCAGCCCAATACCGGGACTAGCGACTTCTGAAAACATTCAGTACTTC.

V gene TRBV5-1 combines with J gene TRBJ2-1; D unclear. The CDR3 length is 13 residues. V dropped 4 bases and J dropped 4 bases, with 9 bases sitting between them. The germline V gene encodes CDR1 SGHRS and CDR2 YFSETQ. The chain's CDR3 is CASSGVEYNEQFF. The CDR3 DNA is TGCGCCAGCAGCGGGGTAGAGTACAATGAGCAGTTCTTC. The full variable domain, completed using reference TRBV5-1 and TRBJ2-1, is KAGVTQTPRYLIKTRGQQVTLSCSPISGHRSVSWYQQTPGQGLQFLFEYFSETQRNKGNFPGRFSGRQFSNSRSEMNVSTLELGDSALYLCASSGVEYNEQFFGPGTRLTVL.

V usage is TRBV4-3 and J usage is TRBJ2-1, with TRBD2 matching 9 bases. The J segment lost 10 bases and the V segment lost 0 bases, leaving 10 bases of the junction unmatched. This CDR3 is built from 16 residues. The germline V gene has CDR1 LGHNA and CDR2 YSLEER. The CDR3 DNA follows: TGCGCCAGCAGCCAAGAAGTAGCGGGAGCCTTCAGAGAGCAGTTCTTC. Protein product: CASSQEVAGAFREQFF.

The chain is built from TRBV20-1 and TRBJ1-5, with unresolved D. The length of the CDR3 is 14 residues. Germline V gene data show CDR1 as DFQATT and CDR2 as SNEGSKA (reference sequence). Trimming pared 4 bases from V and 3 bases from J, leaving 13 bases between. The DNA for the CDR3 is TGCAGTGCTACTCTTAGGGCCACCAATCAGCCCCAGCATTTT. Its translation is CSATLRATNQPQHF.

The V call is TRBV7-8, the J call TRBJ2-7; TRBD2 is a possible D gene (6 bases). Germline values: CDR1 SGHVS, CDR2 FQNEAQ. Trimming cost V 2 bases and J 1 base, with 12 bases left between them. This CDR3 contains 15 residues. Here the CDR3 reads CASSLIADLSYEQYF. The CDR3 DNA reads as TGTGCCAGCAGCTTAATAGCGGATCTATCCTACGAGCAGTACTTC. Complete variable domain (other parts from reference TRBV7-8 and TRBJ2-7): GAGVSQSPRYKVAKRGQDVALRCDPISGHVSLFWYQQALGQGPEFLTYFQNEAQLDKSGLPSDRFFAERPEGSVSTLKIQRTQQEDSAVYLCASSLIADLSYEQYFGPGTRLTVT.

In DNA, the CDR3 is TGCGCCAGCAGCTTGGACCCTCTTGGACCACGGGTCCCCGGGGAGCTGTTTTTT. Translation: CASSLDPLGPRVPGELFF. The chain is built from TRBV5-1 and TRBJ2-2; D remains ambiguous. Trimming removed 0 bases from V and 6 bases from J, with 21 bases in between. Germline loops: CDR1 SGHRS, CDR2 YFSETQ. The CDR3 contains 18 residues.

V usage is TRBV20-1 and J usage is TRBJ2-2; D unclear. Germline values: CDR1 DFQATT, CDR2 SNEGSKA (reference sequence). The V end was cut by 1 base, the J end by 6 bases, with 6 bases between. There are 12 residues in the CDR3. The CDR3 coding sequence is TGCAGTGCTAGAGCGGTTCCCGGGGAGCTGTTTTTT. Translation: CSARAVPGELFF.

The V call is TRBV2, the J call TRBJ2-4; 8 bases map to TRBD2. V lost 1 base and J lost 9; bases outside the gene matches: 5. In germline, CDR1 is SNHLY, CDR2 FYNNEI. This CDR3 region has 14 residues. The CDR3: CASSEVGLGSIQYF. CDR3 DNA: TGTGCCAGCAGTGAAGTGGGACTAGGCAGCATTCAGTACTTC.

The J gene is TRBJ1-1, the V gene TRBV11-1, with D hard to call. The CDR3 spans 16 residues. V was pared by 1 base and J by 1 base, with 13 bases between. Looked up from germline, CDR1 is SGHAT and CDR2 is FQDESV (reference sequence). The CDR3 reads CASSLVRSNWNTEAFF. For the CDR3, the DNA is TGTGCCAGCAGCTTAGTCAGGTCCAATTGGAACACTGAAGCTTTCTTT.

This clonotype was recorded a few times. The chain couples TRBV19 to TRBJ1-1; D is possibly TRBD1 (6 bases). The CDR3 totals 13 residues. V lost 10 bases and J 4 bases, leaving 16 bases between the germline ends. In germline, CDR1 is LNHDA, CDR2 SQIVND (reference sequence). The CDR3 here is CAIKGKGVTEAFF. The CDR3 DNA reads as TGTGCCATCAAGGGGAAGGGGGTCACTGAAGCTTTCTTT.

The chain recombines TRBV2 with TRBJ2-7; no clear D gene. The CDR3 extends over 12 amino acids. Per germline, CDR1 SNHLY and CDR2 FYNNEI. The V end lost 6 bases, the J end lost 4 bases, and 10 bases lay between the germline ends. The CDR3 DNA sequence: TGTGCCAGCAGGGTCTCGGGTTACGAGCAGTACTTC. This codes for CASRVSGYEQYF.